The clone carrying this T cell receptor (beta chain) was seen more than once but under ten times. To make TCR beta libraries, researchers used iRepertoire HTBI primers and Arm-PCR of CDR3 regions. TCRdb reanalysed the multiplex PCR reads using MiXCR and keeps one entry per CDR3 protein. This sample has a few hundred thousand distinct CDR3 sequences; roughly a quarter occur once, and the top ten carry roughly 26%. The germline V and J ends were trimmed by 4 bases and 4 bases, with 13 bases remaining between them. This CDR3 is built from 14 residues. The germline V gene encodes CDR1 SGHRS and CDR2 YFSETQ. Time point noted: persistent/refractory GD, antithyroid drugs over 5 years with positive TRAb. PBMC-derived RNA was used for the TCR library. This record belongs to a study of regulatory T cells in long-lasting Graves disease.

The source material was peripheral blood mononuclear cells (PBMCs), sampled when the disease was refractory, from a patient treated with antithyroid drugs. This TCR came from a female donor with Graves disease. The chain carries TRBV5-1 and TRBJ2-3; D uncertain. The CDR3 sequence: CASSLDGSSDTQYF. CDR3 in DNA: TGCGCCAGCAGCCTGGACGGCTCATCAGATACGCAGTATTTT.